The 6 T cell receptor beta chains below all came from one sample that was sequenced in a study of T cell changes during pregnancy in multiple sclerosis. The data were produced by immunoSEQ multiplex PCR, yet TCRdb's version contains in-frame clones alone and is incomplete. The table includes some 80,000 clones, 94% detected once. Sequencing was performed on CD4+ T cells from peripheral blood mononuclear cells, taken after pregnancy. These receptors were collected from a female donor with multiple sclerosis, enrolled in a pregnancy study.

This sequence joins TRBV5-4 and TRBJ2-1; 7 nucleotides align to TRBD2. CDR3 length: 15 residues. Germline V gene data show CDR1 as SGHNT and CDR2 as YYREEE (reference sequence). V gave up 0 bases and J gave up 4 bases; unmatched junction bases: 4. The CDR3 DNA follows: TGTGCCAGCAGCTTGGGGGAGGGCCTGTACAATGAGCAGTTCTTC. Its translation is CASSLGEGLYNEQFF.

The rearrangement uses TRBV5-4 and TRBJ2-7, with D perhaps matching TRBD2 (7 bases). V gave up 4 bases and J gave up 3 bases, with 20 bases separating them. The CDR3 runs 16 residues. Germline CDR1 reads SGHNT; CDR2 reads YYREEE (reference sequence). CDR3 in DNA: TGTGCCAGCAGCCAAGGGGGGGGGAGGGCTCTCTACGAGCAGTACTTC. Translating gives CASSQGGGRALYEQYF.

The chain joins TRBV4-1 to TRBJ2-5; D is unclear. V was shortened by 1 base and J by 0 bases, with 3 bases between the two germline ends. Germline CDR1 reads MGHRA; CDR2 reads YSYEKL. The CDR3 has 13 amino acids. The CDR3 DNA follows: TGCGCCAGCAGCCAAGTAGACCAAGAGACCCAGTACTTC. Its translation is CASSQVDQETQYF.

The V call is TRBV6-6, the J call TRBJ1-3; D gene ambiguous. Looked up from germline, CDR1 is MNHNY and CDR2 is SVGAGI (reference sequence). V dropped 7 bases and J dropped 2 bases, with 15 bases sitting between them. The CDR3 loop spans 15 amino acids. The CDR3 nucleotides are TGTGCCAGCACCCATCTAGGATCACCTGGAAACACCATATATTTT. Amino acid sequence: CASTHLGSPGNTIYF.

The rearrangement uses TRBV21-1 and TRBJ1-2; the table calls TRBD1, which could not be checked here. TRBV21-1 is a pseudogene. The CDR3 spans 16 residues. CDR3 in DNA: TGTGCCAGCAGCAAAACCCCTAACAGGGACGGGTATGGCTACACCTTC. It translates to CASSKTPNRDGYGYTF.

This clone was found once. The V and J genes are TRBV28 and TRBJ1-2; 7 bases are a match to TRBD1. In germline, CDR1 is MDHEN, CDR2 SYDVKM. The CDR3 covers 12 residues. Trimming took 6 bases from V and 7 from J; bases not matched to a gene: 5. The CDR3 nucleotides read TGTGCCAGCAGAACGCCAGGGGGTGGCTACACCTTC. This sequence encodes CASRTPGGGYTF.